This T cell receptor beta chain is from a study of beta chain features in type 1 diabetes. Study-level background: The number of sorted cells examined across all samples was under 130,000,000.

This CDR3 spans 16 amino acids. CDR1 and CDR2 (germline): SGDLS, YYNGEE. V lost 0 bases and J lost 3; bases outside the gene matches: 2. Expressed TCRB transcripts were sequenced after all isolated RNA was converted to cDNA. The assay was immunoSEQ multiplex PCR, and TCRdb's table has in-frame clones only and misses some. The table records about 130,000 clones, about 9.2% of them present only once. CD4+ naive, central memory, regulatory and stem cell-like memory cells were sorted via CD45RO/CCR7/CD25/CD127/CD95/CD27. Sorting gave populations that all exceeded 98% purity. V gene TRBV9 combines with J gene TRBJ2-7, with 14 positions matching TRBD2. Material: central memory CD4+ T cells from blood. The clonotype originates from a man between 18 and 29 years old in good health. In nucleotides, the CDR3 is TGTGCCAGCAGCGTAGGGGGGACTAGCGGGAGCTACGAGCAGTACTTC. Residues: CASSVGGTSGSYEQYF.